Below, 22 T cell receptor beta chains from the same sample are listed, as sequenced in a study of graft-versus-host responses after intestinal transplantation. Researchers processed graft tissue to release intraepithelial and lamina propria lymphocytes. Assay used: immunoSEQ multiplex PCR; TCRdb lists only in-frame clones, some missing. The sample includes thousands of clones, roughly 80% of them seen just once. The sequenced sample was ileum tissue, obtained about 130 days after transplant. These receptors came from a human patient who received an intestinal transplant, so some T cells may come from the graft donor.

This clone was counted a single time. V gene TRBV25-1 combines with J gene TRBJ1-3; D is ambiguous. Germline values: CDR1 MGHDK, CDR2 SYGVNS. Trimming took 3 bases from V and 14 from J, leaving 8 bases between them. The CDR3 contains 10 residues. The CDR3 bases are TGTGCCAGCAGTGACACGGCCTTATATTTT. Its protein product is CASSDTALYF. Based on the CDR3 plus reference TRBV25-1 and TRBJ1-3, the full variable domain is EADIYQTPRYLVIGTGKKITLECSQTMGHDKMYWYQQDPGMELHLIHYSYGVNSTEKGDLSSESTVSRIRTEHFPLTLESARPSHTSQYLCASSDTALYFGEGSWLTVV.

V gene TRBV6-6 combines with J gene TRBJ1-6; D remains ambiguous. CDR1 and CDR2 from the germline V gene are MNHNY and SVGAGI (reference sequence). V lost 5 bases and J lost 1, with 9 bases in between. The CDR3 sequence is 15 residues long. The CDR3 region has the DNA TGTGCCAGCAGTACCCGACAATCCTATAATTCACCCCTCCACTTT. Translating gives CASSTRQSYNSPLHF.

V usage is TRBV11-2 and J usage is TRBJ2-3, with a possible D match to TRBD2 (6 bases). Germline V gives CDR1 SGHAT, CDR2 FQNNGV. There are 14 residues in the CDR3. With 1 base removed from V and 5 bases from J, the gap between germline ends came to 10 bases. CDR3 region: CASSLGGAGDTQYF. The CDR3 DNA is TGTGCCAGCAGCTTAGGGGGAGCGGGAGATACGCAGTATTTT. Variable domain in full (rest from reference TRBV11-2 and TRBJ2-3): EAGVAQSPRYKIIEKRQSVAFWCNPISGHATLYWYQQILGQGPKLLIQFQNNGVVDDSQLPKDRFSAERLKGVDSTLKIQPAKLEDSAVYLCASSLGGAGDTQYFGPGTRLTVL.

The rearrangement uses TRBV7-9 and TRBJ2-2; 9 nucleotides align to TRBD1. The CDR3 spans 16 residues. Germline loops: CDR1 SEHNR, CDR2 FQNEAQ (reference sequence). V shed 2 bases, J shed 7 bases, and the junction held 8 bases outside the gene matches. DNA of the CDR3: TGTGCCAGCAGCTTACCCCCGGGACAGGGAGACGGGGAGCTGTTTTTT. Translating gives CASSLPPGQGDGELFF.

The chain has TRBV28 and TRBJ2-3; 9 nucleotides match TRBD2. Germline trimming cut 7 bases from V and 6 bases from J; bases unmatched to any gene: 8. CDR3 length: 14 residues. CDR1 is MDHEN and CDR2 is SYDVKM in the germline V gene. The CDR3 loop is CASNSGGPVDTQYF. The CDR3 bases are TGTGCCAGCAATAGCGGGGGCCCTGTGGATACGCAGTATTTT.

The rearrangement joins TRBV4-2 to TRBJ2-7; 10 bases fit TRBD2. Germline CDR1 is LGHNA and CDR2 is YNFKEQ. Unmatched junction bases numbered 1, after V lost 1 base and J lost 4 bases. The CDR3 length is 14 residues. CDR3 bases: TGTGCCAGCAGCCAAGGGACTAGCGGTTACGAGCAGTACTTC. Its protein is CASSQGTSGYEQYF.

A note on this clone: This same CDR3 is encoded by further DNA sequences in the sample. In DNA, the CDR3 is TGTGCCAGCAGCGAGGGACTAGCAGGGGAGACCCAGTACTTC. It is translated as CASSEGLAGETQYF. V usage is TRBV5-4 and J usage is TRBJ2-5; 9 bases map to TRBD2. The CDR3 runs 14 residues. J lost 5 bases, V lost 4 bases, and 6 bases had no gene match. Germline CDR1 and CDR2: SGHNT and YYREEE (reference sequence). The full variable domain, its missing parts supplied by reference TRBV5-4 and TRBJ2-5, is ETGVTQSPTHLIKTRGQQVTLRCSSQSGHNTVSWYQQALGQGPQFIFQYYREEENGRGNFPPRFSGLQFPNYSSELNVNALELDDSALYLCASSEGLAGETQYFGPGTRLLVL.

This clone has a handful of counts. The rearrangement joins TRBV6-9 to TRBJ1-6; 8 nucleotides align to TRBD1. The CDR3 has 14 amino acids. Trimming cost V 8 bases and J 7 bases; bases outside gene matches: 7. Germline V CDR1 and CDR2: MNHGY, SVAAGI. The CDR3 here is CASGQGAWNSPLHF. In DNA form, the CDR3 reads TGTGCCAGCGGTCAGGGGGCATGGAATTCACCCCTCCACTTT.

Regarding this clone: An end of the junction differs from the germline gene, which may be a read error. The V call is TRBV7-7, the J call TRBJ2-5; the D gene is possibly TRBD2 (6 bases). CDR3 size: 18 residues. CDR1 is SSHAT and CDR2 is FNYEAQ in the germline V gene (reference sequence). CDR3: CASSLGTWGTINEETQYF. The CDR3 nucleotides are TGTGCTAGCAGCTTAGGGACTTGGGGCACGATAAATGAAGAGACCCAGTACTTC. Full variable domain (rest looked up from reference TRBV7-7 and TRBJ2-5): GAGVSQSPRYKVTKRGQDVTLRCDPISSHATLYWYQQALGQGPEFLTYFNYEAQPDKSGLPSDRFSAERPEGSISTLTIQRTEQRDSAMYRCASSLGTWGTINEETQYFGPGTRLLVL.

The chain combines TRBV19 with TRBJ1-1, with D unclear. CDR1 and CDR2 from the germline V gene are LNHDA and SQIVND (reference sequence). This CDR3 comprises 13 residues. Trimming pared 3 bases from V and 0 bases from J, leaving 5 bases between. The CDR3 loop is CASSIALNTEAFF. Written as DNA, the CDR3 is TGTGCCAGTAGTATTGCTTTGAACACTGAAGCTTTCTTT.

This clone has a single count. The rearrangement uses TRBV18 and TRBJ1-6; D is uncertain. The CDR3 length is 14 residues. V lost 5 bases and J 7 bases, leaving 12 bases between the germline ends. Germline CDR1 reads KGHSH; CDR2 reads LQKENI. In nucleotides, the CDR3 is TGTGCCAGCTCATCAGGACTGGGGAATTCACCCCTCCACTTT. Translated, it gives CASSSGLGNSPLHF.

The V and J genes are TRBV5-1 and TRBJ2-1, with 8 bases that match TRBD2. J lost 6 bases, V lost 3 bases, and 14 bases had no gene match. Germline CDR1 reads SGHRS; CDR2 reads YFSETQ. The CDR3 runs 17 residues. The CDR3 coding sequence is TGCGCCAGCAGCTCACGGTCGGGGGGGCCCCCCCCCAATGAGCAGTTCTTC. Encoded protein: CASSSRSGGPPPNEQFF. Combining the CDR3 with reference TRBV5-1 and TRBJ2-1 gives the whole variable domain KAGVTQTPRYLIKTRGQQVTLSCSPISGHRSVSWYQQTPGQGLQFLFEYFSETQRNKGNFPGRFSGRQFSNSRSEMNVSTLELGDSALYLCASSSRSGGPPPNEQFFGPGTRLTVL.

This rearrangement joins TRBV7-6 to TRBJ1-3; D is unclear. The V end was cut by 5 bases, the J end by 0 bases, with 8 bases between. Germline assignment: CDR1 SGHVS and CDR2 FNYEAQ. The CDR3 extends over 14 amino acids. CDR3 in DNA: TGTGCCAGCAGCGCACAGAGCTCTGGAAACACCATATATTTT. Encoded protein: CASSAQSSGNTIYF.

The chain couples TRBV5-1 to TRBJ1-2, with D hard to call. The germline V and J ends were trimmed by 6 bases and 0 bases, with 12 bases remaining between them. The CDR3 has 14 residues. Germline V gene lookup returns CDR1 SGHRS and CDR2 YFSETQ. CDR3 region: CASNPGSSNYGYTF. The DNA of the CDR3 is TGCGCCAGCAACCCGGGCAGTTCTAACTATGGCTACACCTTC.

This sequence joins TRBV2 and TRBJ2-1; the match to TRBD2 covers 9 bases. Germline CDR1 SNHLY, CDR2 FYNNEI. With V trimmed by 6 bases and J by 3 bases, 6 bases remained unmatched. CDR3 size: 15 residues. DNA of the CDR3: TGTGCCAGCAGGGAGACTAGCGGCCACTACAATGAGCAGTTCTTC. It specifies CASRETSGHYNEQFF.

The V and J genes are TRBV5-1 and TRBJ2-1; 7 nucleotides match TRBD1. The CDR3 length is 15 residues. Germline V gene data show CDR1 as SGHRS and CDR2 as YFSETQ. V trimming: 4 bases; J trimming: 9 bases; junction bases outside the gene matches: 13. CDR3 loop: CASSAERGLKSEQFF. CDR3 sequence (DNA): TGCGCCAGCAGCGCCGAGAGGGGGCTGAAGAGTGAGCAGTTCTTC.

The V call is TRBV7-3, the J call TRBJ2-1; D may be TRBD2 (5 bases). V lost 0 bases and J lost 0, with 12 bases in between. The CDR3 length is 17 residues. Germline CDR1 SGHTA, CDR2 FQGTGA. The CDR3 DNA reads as TGTGCCAGCAGCTTAACGCGGGCAGCGAGCTCCTACAATGAGCAGTTCTTC. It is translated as CASSLTRAASSYNEQFF. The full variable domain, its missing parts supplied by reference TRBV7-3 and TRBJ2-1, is GAGVSQTPSNKVTEKGKYVELRCDPISGHTALYWYRQSLGQGPEFLIYFQGTGAADDSGLPNDRFFAVRPEGSVSTLKIQRTERGDSAVYLCASSLTRAASSYNEQFFGPGTRLTVL.

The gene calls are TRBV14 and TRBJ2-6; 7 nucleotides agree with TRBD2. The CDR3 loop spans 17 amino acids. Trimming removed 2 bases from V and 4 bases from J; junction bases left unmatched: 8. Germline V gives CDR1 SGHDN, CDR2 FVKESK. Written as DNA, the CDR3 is TGTGCCAGCAGCCAATGGGGCGGGAGACGAGGGGCCAACGTCCTGACTTTC. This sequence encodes CASSQWGGRRGANVLTF.

CDR3 sequence: CASSMPLRNNYGYTF. The CDR3 nucleotides are TGTGCCAGTAGTATGCCGCTGCGGAACAACTATGGCTACACCTTC. The chain is built from TRBV19 and TRBJ1-2; unclear D gene. V lost 3 bases, J lost 2 bases, and 13 bases lay in between. Germline lookup yields CDR1 LNHDA and CDR2 SQIVND (reference sequence). This CDR3 spans 15 amino acids.

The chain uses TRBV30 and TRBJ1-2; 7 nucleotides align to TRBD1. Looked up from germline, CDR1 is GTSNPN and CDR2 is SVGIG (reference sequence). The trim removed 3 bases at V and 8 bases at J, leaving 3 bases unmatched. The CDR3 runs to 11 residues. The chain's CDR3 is CAWRVGGGYTF. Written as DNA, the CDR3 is TGTGCCTGGAGGGTAGGGGGCGGCTACACCTTC.

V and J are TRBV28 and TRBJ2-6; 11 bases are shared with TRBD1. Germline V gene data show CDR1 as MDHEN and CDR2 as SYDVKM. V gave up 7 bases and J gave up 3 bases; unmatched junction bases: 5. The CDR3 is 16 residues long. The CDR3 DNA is TGTGCCAGCACCGGACAGGGGGCCGTTGGGGCCAACGTCCTGACTTTC. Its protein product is CASTGQGAVGANVLTF.

The CDR3 is CASSPRGQGYGYTF. The CDR3 DNA reads TGTGCCAGCAGTCCAAGGGGACAAGGATATGGCTACACCTTC. This chain connects TRBV2 to TRBJ1-2; possibly TRBD1 for D (6 bases). V dropped 5 bases and J dropped 5 bases, with 15 bases sitting between them. The CDR3 contains 14 residues. CDR1 and CDR2 (germline): SNHLY, FYNNEI.